These 32 T cell receptor beta chains share one sample of origin, sequenced in a study of control samples from healthy donors and cancer patients. The method was immunoSEQ multiplex PCR; TCRdb's version includes in-frame clones alone and lacks a portion of them. Of about 140,000 clones listed, less than 95% are singletons. The specimen sequenced was blood. All receptors come from a man aged 18-30 years in good health.

The V call is TRBV3-1 (or the pseudogene TRBV3-2), the J call TRBJ1-2; 7 bases fit TRBD1. The V segment lost 10 bases and the J segment 4 bases; nucleotides outside the gene matches: 9. The CDR3 is made up of 13 amino acids. Germline lookup yields CDR1 LGHDT and CDR2 YNNKEL (reference sequence). The CDR3 nucleotides are TGTGCCACGAACTCACCAGGGGGCTATGGCTACACCTTC. Protein product: CATNSPGGYGYTF.

This clone was observed a few times. The chain recombines TRBV4-1 with TRBJ1-2; D is undetermined. Germline lookup yields CDR1 MGHRA and CDR2 YSYEKL. The V gene lost 0 bases and the J gene lost 4 bases, with 9 bases spanning the gap. The CDR3 is made up of 14 amino acids. The CDR3 sequence is CASSQDYGVYGYTF. In DNA, the CDR3 is TGCGCCAGCAGCCAAGACTACGGGGTCTATGGCTACACCTTC.

The V call is TRBV3-1 (or the pseudogene TRBV3-2), the J call TRBJ2-5, with TRBD2 matching over 10 bases. Trimming cost V 1 base and J 4 bases; bases outside gene matches: 6. The CDR3 contains 16 residues. Germline values: CDR1 LGHDT, CDR2 YNNKEL (reference sequence). DNA for the CDR3: TGTGCCAGCAGCCAAGTAGTGAGCGGGGGGGCAGAGACCCAGTACTTC. Amino acid sequence: CASSQVVSGGAETQYF.

The chain combines TRBV2 with TRBJ2-1; 9 positions match TRBD1. CDR1 and CDR2 from the germline V gene are SNHLY and FYNNEI. J lost 7 bases, V lost 6 bases, and 7 bases had no gene match. There are 14 residues in the CDR3. CDR3 nucleotide sequence: TGTGCCAGCAGGGACACCGGGACAGGGAATGAGCAGTTCTTC. This gives the protein CASRDTGTGNEQFF. The full variable domain, with the rest looked up from reference TRBV2 and TRBJ2-1, is EPEVTQTPSHQVTQMGQEVILRCVPISNHLYFYWYRQILGQKVEFLVSFYNNEISEKSEIFDDQFSVERPDGSNFTLKIRSTKLEDSAMYFCASRDTGTGNEQFFGPGTRLTVL.

The gene calls are TRBV5-6 and TRBJ1-2; D is undetermined. Germline CDR1 reads SGHDT; CDR2 reads YYEEEE. V was clipped by 4 bases and J by 4 bases, with 11 bases between them. The CDR3 is 13 residues long. The CDR3 sequence is CASSGDTAYGYTF. The CDR3 bases are TGTGCCAGCAGCGGTGACACCGCCTATGGCTACACCTTC.

V and J are TRBV19 and TRBJ1-2, with TRBD1 matching 9 bases. Germline CDR1 reads LNHDA; CDR2 reads SQIVND (reference sequence). The CDR3 is 18 residues long. Trimming took 4 bases from V and 2 from J; bases not matched to a gene: 14. CDR3 residues: CASSTPGTGGVRNYGYTF. Written as DNA, the CDR3 is TGTGCCAGTAGTACTCCTGGCACAGGGGGCGTGCGGAACTATGGCTACACCTTC.

This chain uses TRBV27 with TRBJ2-7; D call uncertain. The germline V and J ends were trimmed by 2 bases and 4 bases, with 9 bases remaining between them. In germline, CDR1 is MNHEY, CDR2 SMNVEV (reference sequence). The CDR3 length is 13 residues. The CDR3 reads CASSLGPTYEQYF. Written as DNA, the CDR3 is TGTGCCAGCAGTTTAGGTCCCACTTACGAGCAGTACTTC.

The V gene is TRBV4-3, the J gene TRBJ1-1, with D possibly being TRBD1 (5 bases). This CDR3 is built from 14 residues. The V end lost 0 bases, the J end lost 7 bases, and 12 bases lay between the germline ends. Germline-derived CDR1 and CDR2 are LGHNA and YSLEER. The CDR3: CASSQDLQGYEAFF. CDR3 DNA sequence: TGCGCCAGCAGCCAAGATCTTCAGGGATATGAAGCTTTCTTT.

There are a few counts of this clone. The chain joins TRBV4-1 to TRBJ1-3; maybe TRBD1 (5 bases). The CDR3 is 14 residues long. Per the germline V gene, CDR1 is MGHRA and CDR2 is YSYEKL. Trimming stripped 3 bases from V and 8 bases from J, with 14 bases between. The CDR3 coding sequence is TGCGCCAGCAGCCAGGGGGGTCCATGGGACACCATATATTTT. It is translated as CASSQGGPWDTIYF.

The rearrangement uses TRBV12-3 or TRBV12-4 and TRBJ1-1; TRBD1 might be the D (6 bases). Trimming shortened V by 6 bases and J by 1 base, and 9 bases separated the two germline ends. This CDR3 has 13 residues. The DNA for the CDR3 is TGTGCCAGCAGCCGGACAGCGAACACTGAAGCTTTCTTT. It yields the protein CASSRTANTEAFF.

The gene calls are TRBV5-4 and TRBJ2-7, with D perhaps TRBD1 or TRBD2 (5 bases each). Germline V gives CDR1 SGHNT, CDR2 YYREEE (reference sequence). V shed 3 bases and J shed 5 bases, with 21 bases lying between them. CDR3 size: 16 residues. CDR3 sequence reads: CASSWGRVQQRDEQYF. Written as DNA, the CDR3 is TGTGCCAGCAGCTGGGGACGCGTCCAACAAAGGGACGAGCAGTACTTC.

V and J are TRBV2 and TRBJ1-4, with 9 bases fitting TRBD1. From germline, CDR1 is SNHLY and CDR2 FYNNEI. The CDR3 is 18 amino acids. V lost 3 bases to trimming and J lost 0 bases; unmatched junction nucleotides: 8. The CDR3 nucleotides are TGTGCCAGCAGTGATCGCCGCCGGGACAGGGCAACTAATGAAAAACTGTTTTTT. Encoded protein: CASSDRRRDRATNEKLFF. Full variable domain (remainder filled in from reference TRBV2 and TRBJ1-4): EPEVTQTPSHQVTQMGQEVILRCVPISNHLYFYWYRQILGQKVEFLVSFYNNEISEKSEIFDDQFSVERPDGSNFTLKIRSTKLEDSAMYFCASSDRRRDRATNEKLFFGSGTQLSVL.

CDR3 sequence: CASSDRGHSGNTIYF. The CDR3 nucleotides are TGTGCCAGCAGTGATAGGGGACATTCTGGAAACACCATATATTTT. The V gene is TRBV6-1, the J gene TRBJ1-3, with D perhaps matching TRBD1 (6 bases). Germline assignment: CDR1 MNHNS and CDR2 SASEGT. V was cut by 3 bases and J by 1 base, with 10 bases left in between. This CDR3 contains 15 residues.

The rearrangement joins TRBV4-1 to TRBJ1-5; the D is unclear. The V and J ends lost 4 bases and 4 bases respectively, with 17 bases between them. CDR3 length: 16 amino acids. Germline V gene lookup returns CDR1 MGHRA and CDR2 YSYEKL. The CDR3 nucleotides are TGCGCCAGCAGCCCAGCAACCGGCGGGCCTAATCAGCCCCAGCATTTT. This encodes CASSPATGGPNQPQHF.

The V call is TRBV10-3, the J call TRBJ2-2, with D perhaps matching TRBD2 (6 bases). CDR1 ENHRY and CDR2 SYGVKD come from the germline V gene. CDR3 length: 15 amino acids. V was pared by 6 bases and J by 5 bases, with 16 bases between. This CDR3 reads CAISQRLEITGELFF. The CDR3 DNA reads as TGTGCCATCAGCCAACGACTAGAGATTACCGGGGAGCTGTTTTTT.

V gene TRBV29-1 combines with J gene TRBJ1-1; no clear D gene. The CDR3 is 14 residues long. Germline CDR1 SQVTM, CDR2 ANQGSEA. V shed 0 bases and J shed 1 base, with 9 bases lying between them. CDR3 region: CSVEEKVANTEAFF. CDR3 bases: TGCAGCGTTGAAGAGAAGGTCGCGAACACTGAAGCTTTCTTT.

The gene calls are TRBV18 and TRBJ2-5; TRBD1 matches at 7 bases. Germline loops: CDR1 KGHSH, CDR2 LQKENI. The CDR3 totals 14 residues. The junction had 8 bases not matched to a gene; V was cut back by 4 bases and J by 6 bases. The CDR3 protein is CASSQDRLGKTQYF. CDR3 coding DNA: TGTGCCAGCTCACAGGACAGGTTAGGAAAGACCCAGTACTTC.

V usage is TRBV4-3 and J usage is TRBJ1-4, with D perhaps matching TRBD1 (6 bases). Germline CDR1 LGHNA, CDR2 YSLEER. The length of the CDR3 is 14 residues. V lost 4 bases and J 4 bases, leaving 10 bases between the germline ends. CDR3: CASSPGEINEKLFF. CDR3 nucleotides: TGCGCCAGCAGCCCAGGGGAGATTAATGAAAAACTGTTTTTT.

In its sample, this clone was seen once. The chain carries TRBV6-6 and TRBJ1-4; D gene uncertain. Germline CDR1 is MNHNY and CDR2 is SVGAGI (reference sequence). Deletions cut 6 bases from V and 5 bases from J, with 13 bases between. This CDR3 comprises 14 residues. CDR3 sequence (DNA): TGTGCCAGCAGGAGGAGCCGATTGAATGAAAAACTGTTTTTT. It codes for CASRRSRLNEKLFF.

V is TRBV7-2 and J is TRBJ2-1; 8 bases agree with TRBD2. The length of the CDR3 is 16 residues. Germline values: CDR1 SGHTA, CDR2 FQGNSA. The ends lost 5 bases at V and 7 bases at J; junction bases unmatched: 13. This CDR3 is CASSQDASGGYNEQFF. The CDR3 region has the DNA TGTGCCAGCAGCCAGGACGCCAGCGGGGGTTATAATGAGCAGTTCTTC.

V is TRBV7-9 and J is TRBJ2-7, with D possibly matching TRBD1 (6 bases). Germline assignment: CDR1 SEHNR and CDR2 FQNEAQ (reference sequence). The V gene lost 5 bases and the J gene lost 2 bases, with 16 bases spanning the gap. This CDR3 comprises 15 residues. As DNA, the CDR3 is TGTGCCAGCAGCAACGCTGGAAGGGGGACCTACGAGCAGTACTTC. This sequence encodes CASSNAGRGTYEQYF.

This clone was seen just once. The rearrangement joins TRBV11-2 to TRBJ2-1; 16 nucleotides align to TRBD2. The V and J ends lost 2 bases and 2 bases, in that order; junction bases with no gene match: 3. This CDR3 has 18 amino acids. Per the germline V gene, CDR1 is SGHAT and CDR2 is FQNNGV. CDR3 nucleotides: TGTGCCAGCAGCTTACCGGGACTAGCGGGGGGGCCCTACAATGAGCAGTTCTTC. It translates to CASSLPGLAGGPYNEQFF. Together with reference TRBV11-2 and TRBJ2-1, the CDR3 gives the full variable domain: EAGVAQSPRYKIIEKRQSVAFWCNPISGHATLYWYQQILGQGPKLLIQFQNNGVVDDSQLPKDRFSAERLKGVDSTLKIQPAKLEDSAVYLCASSLPGLAGGPYNEQFFGPGTRLTVL.

The rearrangement uses TRBV6-5 and TRBJ2-7, with a weak D call TRBD2 (5 bases). The V end was cut by 6 bases, the J end by 0 bases, with 15 bases between. Germline values: CDR1 MNHEY, CDR2 SVGAGI. This CDR3 comprises 15 residues. CDR3 DNA sequence: TGTGCCAGCAGCTTCGACGGAACTAGCTCCTACGAGCAGTACTTC. As protein: CASSFDGTSSYEQYF.

The CDR3 sequence is CAWSVRQVVFSEQFF. The CDR3 DNA reads TGTGCCTGGAGTGTACGACAGGTAGTGTTTAGTGAGCAGTTCTTC. The chain links TRBV30 to TRBJ2-1, with D tentatively TRBD1 (6 bases). Germline CDR1 reads GTSNPN; CDR2 reads SVGIG (reference sequence). V dropped 0 bases and J dropped 9 bases, with 18 bases sitting between them. CDR3 length: 15 residues.

A single count supports this clone. This chain joins TRBV7-7 and TRBJ2-1; 10 nucleotides match TRBD2. Trimming cost V 5 bases and J 2 bases; bases outside gene matches: 3. The CDR3 covers 15 residues. Germline loops: CDR1 SSHAT, CDR2 FNYEAQ (reference sequence). The CDR3 nucleotides are TGTGCCAGCAGCCGAGCGGGGGGGCCCTACAATGAGCAGTTCTTC. Its protein is CASSRAGGPYNEQFF. The full variable domain, its missing parts supplied by reference TRBV7-7 and TRBJ2-1, is GAGVSQSPRYKVTKRGQDVTLRCDPISSHATLYWYQQALGQGPEFLTYFNYEAQPDKSGLPSDRFSAERPEGSISTLTIQRTEQRDSAMYRCASSRAGGPYNEQFFGPGTRLTVL.

This sequence joins TRBV11-2 and TRBJ1-6, with a tentative D call TRBD1 (5 bases). This CDR3 contains 14 residues. Germline V lookup: CDR1 SGHAT, CDR2 FQNNGV. V was clipped by 3 bases and J by 8 bases, with 11 bases between them. The DNA of the CDR3 is TGTGCCAGCAGCTTTACAGGTTTTTATTCACCCCTCCACTTT. This encodes CASSFTGFYSPLHF.

The chain combines TRBV3-1 (or the pseudogene TRBV3-2) with TRBJ1-4; D unresolved. V lost 4 bases to trimming and J lost 6 bases, with 6 bases between them. The CDR3 runs to 12 residues. Germline V gene data show CDR1 as LGHDT and CDR2 as YNNKEL (reference sequence). The CDR3 DNA reads as TGTGCCAGCAGCCGGTTTTATGAAAAACTGTTTTTT. Protein sequence: CASSRFYEKLFF.

The V gene is TRBV19, the J gene TRBJ1-1; D not resolved. Germline V gene data show CDR1 as LNHDA and CDR2 as SQIVND (reference sequence). The germline V and J ends were trimmed by 3 bases and 1 base, with 12 bases remaining between them. The CDR3 totals 15 residues. The CDR3 nucleotides read TGTGCCAGTAGTATTCAAGGGTCTGGGAACACTGAAGCTTTCTTT. This encodes CASSIQGSGNTEAFF.

The genes are TRBV24-1 and TRBJ1-2; TRBD1 matches 9 bases. From germline, CDR1 is KGHDR and CDR2 SFDVKD. Losses at the gene ends were 5 bases for V and 3 bases for J; bases not matched to a gene: 9. CDR3 size: 16 residues. The CDR3: CATSGSATGGDYGYTF. The CDR3 nucleotides read TGTGCCACCAGTGGCAGTGCGACAGGGGGTGACTATGGCTACACCTTC.

This clone was counted once. This rearrangement joins TRBV4-3 to TRBJ1-1; D unclear. There are 14 residues in the CDR3. V was shortened by 0 bases and J by 4 bases, with 9 bases between the two germline ends. CDR1 and CDR2 from the germline V gene are LGHNA and YSLEER. CDR3 protein: CASSQDAGPTEAFF. In DNA form, the CDR3 reads TGCGCCAGCAGCCAAGATGCCGGTCCCACTGAAGCTTTCTTT.

The chain employs TRBV2 and TRBJ1-1; perhaps TRBD1 as D (6 bases). Germline V gene sequence: CDR1 SNHLY, CDR2 FYNNEI. This CDR3 comprises 14 residues. V gave up 6 bases and J gave up 4 bases, with 15 bases separating them. CDR3 sequence: CASRFRQDGTEAFF. The DNA of the CDR3 is TGTGCCAGCAGATTCAGACAGGACGGCACTGAAGCTTTCTTT.

The chain recombines TRBV10-3 with TRBJ2-7, with 7 bases matching TRBD1. The CDR3 loop spans 12 amino acids. CDR1 is ENHRY, CDR2 SYGVKD, per germline. After removal of 10 bases from V and 2 bases from J, the junction contained 5 bases not matched to a gene. In DNA form, the CDR3 reads TGTGCCAACGGTGACAGGGCCTACGAGCAGTACTTC. Amino acid sequence: CANGDRAYEQYF.